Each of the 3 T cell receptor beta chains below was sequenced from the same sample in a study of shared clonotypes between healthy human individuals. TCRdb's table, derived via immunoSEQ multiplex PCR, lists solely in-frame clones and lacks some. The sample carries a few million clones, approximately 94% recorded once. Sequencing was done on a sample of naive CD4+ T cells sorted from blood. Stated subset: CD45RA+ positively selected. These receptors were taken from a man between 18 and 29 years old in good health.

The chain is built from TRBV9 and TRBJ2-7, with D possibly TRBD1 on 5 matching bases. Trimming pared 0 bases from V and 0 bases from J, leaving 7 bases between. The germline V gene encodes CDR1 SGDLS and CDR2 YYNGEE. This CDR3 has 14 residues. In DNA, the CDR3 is TGTGCCAGCAGCGTAGACAGGAACTCCTACGAGCAGTACTTC. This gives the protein CASSVDRNSYEQYF. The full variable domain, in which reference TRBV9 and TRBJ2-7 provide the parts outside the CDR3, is DSGVTQTPKHLITATGQRVTLRCSPRSGDLSVYWYQQSLDQGLQFLIQYYNGEERAKGNILERFSAQQFPDLHSELNLSSLELGDSALYFCASSVDRNSYEQYFGPGTRLTVT.

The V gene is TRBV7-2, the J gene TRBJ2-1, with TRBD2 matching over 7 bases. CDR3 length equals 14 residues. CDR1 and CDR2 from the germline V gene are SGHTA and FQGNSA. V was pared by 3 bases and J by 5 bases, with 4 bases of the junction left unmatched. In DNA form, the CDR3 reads TGTGCCAGCAGCTTCGGCGGGAGCCACAATGAGCAGTTCTTC. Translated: CASSFGGSHNEQFF.

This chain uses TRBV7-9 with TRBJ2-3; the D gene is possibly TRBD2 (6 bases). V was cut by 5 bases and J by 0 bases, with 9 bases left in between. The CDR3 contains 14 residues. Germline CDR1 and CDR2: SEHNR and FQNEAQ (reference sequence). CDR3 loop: CASSIGTSTDTQYF. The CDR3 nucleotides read TGTGCCAGCAGCATAGGGACTAGCACAGATACGCAGTATTTT.